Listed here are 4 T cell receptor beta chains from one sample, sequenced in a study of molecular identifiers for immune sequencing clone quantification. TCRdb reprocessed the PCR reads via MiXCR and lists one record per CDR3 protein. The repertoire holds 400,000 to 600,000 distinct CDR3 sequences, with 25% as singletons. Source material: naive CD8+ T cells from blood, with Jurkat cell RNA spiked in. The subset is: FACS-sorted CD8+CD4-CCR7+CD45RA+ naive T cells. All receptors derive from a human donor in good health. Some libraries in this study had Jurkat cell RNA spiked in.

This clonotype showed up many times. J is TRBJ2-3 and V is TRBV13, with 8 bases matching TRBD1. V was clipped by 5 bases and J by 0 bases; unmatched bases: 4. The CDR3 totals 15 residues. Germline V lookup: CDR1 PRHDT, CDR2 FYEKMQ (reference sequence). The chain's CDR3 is CASSRDRGSTDTQYF. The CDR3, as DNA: TGTGCCAGCAGCAGAGACAGGGGAAGCACAGATACGCAGTATTTT.

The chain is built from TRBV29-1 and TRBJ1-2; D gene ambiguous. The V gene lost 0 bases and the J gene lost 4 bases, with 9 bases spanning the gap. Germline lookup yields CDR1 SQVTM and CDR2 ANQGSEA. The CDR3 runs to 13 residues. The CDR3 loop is CSVEDRASYGYTF. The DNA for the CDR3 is TGCAGCGTTGAAGATCGGGCAAGCTATGGCTACACCTTC.

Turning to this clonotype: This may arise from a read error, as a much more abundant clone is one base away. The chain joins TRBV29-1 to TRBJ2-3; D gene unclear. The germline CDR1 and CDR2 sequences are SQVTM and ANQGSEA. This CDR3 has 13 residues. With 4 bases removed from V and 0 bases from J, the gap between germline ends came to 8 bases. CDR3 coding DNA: TGCAGCGTTGCGTCAGCGAGCACAGATACGCAGTATTTT. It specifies CSVASASTDTQYF.

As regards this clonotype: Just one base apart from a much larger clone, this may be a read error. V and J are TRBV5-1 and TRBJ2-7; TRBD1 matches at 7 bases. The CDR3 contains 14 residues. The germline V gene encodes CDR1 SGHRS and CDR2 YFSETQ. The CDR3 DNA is TGCGCCAGCAGCTTACAGGGGACCGACTACGCGCAGTACTTC. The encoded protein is CASSLQGTDYAQYF.